This passage covers 12 T cell receptor beta chains from one sample sequenced in a study of response to subunit inactivated influenza vaccine. MiXCR was run by TCRdb on the RT-PCR reads, yielding one entry per CDR3 protein. The sample lists about 530,000 distinct CDR3 sequences, roughly 12% occurring once. The sequencing here drew on PBMCs from blood, taken on the day of vaccination. These receptors originate from a man in his forties or fifties who received an inactivated influenza vaccine.

J is TRBJ2-1 and V is TRBV20-1; 14 bases agree with TRBD2. The CDR3 is 17 residues long. The germline V gene has CDR1 DFQATT and CDR2 SNEGSKA (reference sequence). Trimming cost V 5 bases and J 0 bases; bases outside gene matches: 6. CDR3 nucleotide sequence: TGCAGTGCTCCGACTAGCGGGAGGGGGGGCTCCTACAATGAGCAGTTCTTC. It translates to CSAPTSGRGGSYNEQFF.

The sample holds a few counts of this clonotype. The V gene is TRBV19, the J gene TRBJ2-1, with 14 bases fitting TRBD2. The ends lost 3 bases at V and 0 bases at J; junction bases unmatched: 1. The CDR3 spans 17 residues. Germline lookup yields CDR1 LNHDA and CDR2 SQIVND (reference sequence). The CDR3 region is CASSMGTSGSSYNEQFF. In nucleotides, the CDR3 is TGTGCCAGTAGTATGGGGACTAGCGGGAGCTCCTACAATGAGCAGTTCTTC.

Concerning this clonotype itself: Germline is not matched at one junction end, which may reflect a read error. The genes are TRBV7-7 and TRBJ2-3, with D uncertain. The germline V gene encodes CDR1 SSHAT and CDR2 FNYEAQ (reference sequence). This CDR3 spans 15 amino acids. CDR3 sequence: CASSFGDGSTDTQYF. The CDR3 nucleotides are TGTGCTAGCAGCTTCGGAGACGGGAGCACAGATACGCAGTATTTT.

Note on this clonotype: This sequence may be a read error, since a much larger clone differs from it by one base. This chain links TRBV7-3 with TRBJ2-2; D possibly corresponds to TRBD1 (6 bases). Germline CDR1 reads SGHTA; CDR2 reads FQGTGA. V dropped 3 bases and J dropped 6 bases, with 8 bases sitting between them. The CDR3 length is 13 residues. The CDR3, as DNA: TGTGCCAGCAGCTTTGGGGGCTCCGGGGAGCTGTTTTTT. It specifies CASSFGGSGELFF.

The J gene is TRBJ2-1, the V gene TRBV28; 8 bases are a match to TRBD1. The CDR3 runs to 15 residues. Losses at the gene ends were 7 bases for V and 9 bases for J; bases not matched to a gene: 14. CDR1 and CDR2 (germline): MDHEN, SYDVKM. This CDR3 reads CASTENGQGGGEQFF. The CDR3 DNA reads TGTGCCAGCACCGAGAACGGACAGGGCGGTGGTGAGCAGTTCTTC.

The chain recombines TRBV10-2 with TRBJ2-5; D gene uncertain. The germline gives CDR1 WSHSY, CDR2 SAAADI. This CDR3 has 13 residues. Deletions cut 4 bases from V and 2 bases from J, with 8 bases between. The CDR3 loop is CASSVPWQETQYF. The CDR3, as DNA: TGCGCCAGCAGTGTCCCCTGGCAAGAGACCCAGTACTTC.

The V gene is TRBV24-1, the J gene TRBJ2-3; 9 nucleotides line up with TRBD1. The CDR3 contains 16 residues. Germline V gene lookup returns CDR1 KGHDR and CDR2 SFDVKD. Trimming at V came to 2 bases and at J to 3 bases, leaving 5 bases not matched to a gene. The CDR3 DNA reads as TGTGCCACCAGTGATTGGCCGGGACAGGGAACAGATACGCAGTATTTT. Translated, it gives CATSDWPGQGTDTQYF.

This clonotype appeared a few times. The J gene is TRBJ1-5, the V gene TRBV19, with D unresolved. The CDR3 loop spans 13 amino acids. Trimming pared 3 bases from V and 5 bases from J, leaving 8 bases between. Germline loops: CDR1 LNHDA, CDR2 SQIVND (reference sequence). In nucleotides, the CDR3 is TGTGCCAGTAGTATTCAGAGATATCAGCCCCAGCATTTT. Protein product: CASSIQRYQPQHF.

This clonotype was found a few times. The chain is built from TRBV11-2 and TRBJ2-3; TRBD2 matches 7 bases. CDR1 and CDR2 from the germline V gene are SGHAT and FQNNGV. Trimming at V came to 4 bases and at J to 6 bases, leaving 7 bases not matched to a gene. The CDR3 has 14 amino acids. CDR3 sequence (DNA): TGTGCCAGCAGCTCAAGGGGAGGGTACGATACGCAGTATTTT. As protein: CASSSRGGYDTQYF.

The chain has TRBV10-3 and TRBJ2-7; TRBD2 matches at 11 bases. V trimming: 4 bases; J trimming: 2 bases; junction bases outside the gene matches: 4. The CDR3 length is 15 residues. Per the germline V gene, CDR1 is ENHRY and CDR2 is SYGVKD. The DNA of the CDR3 is TGTGCCATCAGTGGCCTAGCGGGGGGAACCTACGAGCAGTACTTC. Translation gives CAISGLAGGTYEQYF.

The V call is TRBV25-1, the J call TRBJ1-5, with 8 bases identical to TRBD1. The CDR3 sequence is 19 residues long. V shed 1 base, J shed 4 bases, and the junction held 15 bases outside the gene matches. The V gene's germline CDR1 is MGHDK and CDR2 SYGVNS. DNA of the CDR3: TGTGCCAGCAGTGAATCGGAGTTAAGGACAGGGACGTTTAATCAGCCCCAGCATTTT. The encoded protein is CASSESELRTGTFNQPQHF.

The chain carries TRBV4-3 and TRBJ2-5; a possible D gene is TRBD2 (6 bases). Germline loops: CDR1 LGHNA, CDR2 YSLEER. The CDR3 runs to 18 residues. With 0 bases removed from V and 8 bases from J, the gap between germline ends came to 25 bases. DNA of the CDR3: TGCGCCAGCAGCCAAGATTTGTGGACTACCTCAGGCCTGGATACCCAGTACTTC. Translation: CASSQDLWTTSGLDTQYF.